The next 9 T cell receptor beta chains were all read from a single sample in a study of blood T cell repertoires in COVID-19. The assay was immunoSEQ multiplex PCR, and TCRdb's table has in-frame clones only and misses some. The table lists over 150,000 clones, 85% of them singletons. The sample was peripheral blood. Receptors were obtained from a woman aged 55 to 70 with COVID-19, enrolled during active disease.

This chain joins TRBV2 and TRBJ1-5; D is uncertain. V shed 8 bases and J shed 6 bases, with 17 bases lying between them. This CDR3 contains 14 residues. Germline V gene sequence: CDR1 SNHLY, CDR2 FYNNEI. The CDR3 sequence: CASQALPEGQPQHF. For the CDR3, the DNA is TGTGCCAGCCAGGCCCTCCCCGAAGGTCAGCCCCAGCATTTT. The variable domain in full, completed from reference TRBV2 and TRBJ1-5, reads EPEVTQTPSHQVTQMGQEVILRCVPISNHLYFYWYRQILGQKVEFLVSFYNNEISEKSEIFDDQFSVERPDGSNFTLKIRSTKLEDSAMYFCASQALPEGQPQHFGDGTRLSIL.

CDR3 nucleotide sequence: TGTGCCAGTAGTATGTGGGGGGGGCCTTTGGGCACTGAAGCTTTCTTT. Translation gives CASSMWGGPLGTEAFF. The V and J genes are TRBV19 and TRBJ1-1; TRBD1 is a possible D gene (6 bases). Germline V gene lookup returns CDR1 LNHDA and CDR2 SQIVND (reference sequence). V was clipped by 3 bases and J by 4 bases, with 18 bases between them. CDR3 length: 16 amino acids.

The rearrangement uses TRBV7-8 and TRBJ2-6; 7 positions agree with TRBD2. The V gene's germline CDR1 is SGHVS and CDR2 FQNEAQ. The CDR3 contains 13 residues. V was pared by 11 bases and J by 3 bases, with 4 bases of the junction left unmatched. The CDR3 spells CAPGGSGANVLTF. The CDR3 DNA follows: TGTGCCCCCGGCGGGAGTGGGGCCAACGTCCTGACTTTC.

This sequence joins TRBV12-5 and TRBJ2-7; D may be TRBD2 (5 bases). CDR3 length equals 13 residues. Per the germline V gene, CDR1 is LGHNT and CDR2 is FRNRAP. V shed 6 bases and J shed 3 bases, with 12 bases lying between them. The CDR3 region is CASGLGRNYEQYF. The CDR3 DNA is TGTGCTAGTGGACTAGGACGGAACTACGAGCAGTACTTC.

Only a few counts were recorded for this clone. The chain recombines TRBV7-2 with TRBJ2-2; 8 bases line up with TRBD1. With 8 bases clipped from V and 7 bases from J, the junction kept 12 bases outside the gene matches. The CDR3 covers 15 residues. The V gene's germline CDR1 is SGHTA and CDR2 FQGNSA. CDR3 sequence reads: CASRPGTGLSGELFF. The DNA of the CDR3 is TGTGCCAGCCGTCCCGGGACAGGCCTCAGCGGGGAGCTGTTTTTT.

The V gene is TRBV10-3, the J gene TRBJ2-2; 7 bases agree with TRBD1. Per the germline V gene, CDR1 is ENHRY and CDR2 is SYGVKD. V trimming: 6 bases; J trimming: 6 bases; junction bases outside the gene matches: 7. The CDR3 contains 14 residues. The DNA for the CDR3 is TGTGCCATCAGCACCGACAGGGTGGCCGGGGAGCTGTTTTTT. It yields the protein CAISTDRVAGELFF.

The chain recombines TRBV3-1 (or the pseudogene TRBV3-2) with TRBJ1-4, with D uncertain. The CDR3 is made up of 15 amino acids. The V gene lost 0 bases and the J gene lost 12 bases, with 17 bases spanning the gap. Germline CDR1 and CDR2: LGHDT and YNNKEL (reference sequence). CDR3: CASSQDRRAVAELFF. CDR3 DNA sequence: TGTGCCAGCAGCCAAGATAGGAGAGCAGTCGCAGAACTGTTTTTT.

The chain combines TRBV6-1 with TRBJ2-6; 9 nucleotides align to TRBD1. V was pared by 4 bases and J by 2 bases, with 6 bases of the junction left unmatched. The CDR3 extends over 17 amino acids. Germline V gene sequence: CDR1 MNHNS, CDR2 SASEGT. The DNA of the CDR3 is TGTGCCAGCAGTGGTTGGACAGGGGACCCTGGGGCCAACGTCCTGACTTTC. Translating it yields CASSGWTGDPGANVLTF.

The CDR3: CATLPGTGATYEQYV. The CDR3 DNA follows: TGTGCCACCCTACCAGGGACAGGAGCTACCTACGAGCAGTACGTC. The chain uses TRBV6-5 and TRBJ2-7, with 8 bases lining up with TRBD1. CDR3 length equals 15 residues. V was pared by 10 bases and J by 2 bases, with 13 bases of the junction left unmatched. Germline loops: CDR1 MNHEY, CDR2 SVGAGI.